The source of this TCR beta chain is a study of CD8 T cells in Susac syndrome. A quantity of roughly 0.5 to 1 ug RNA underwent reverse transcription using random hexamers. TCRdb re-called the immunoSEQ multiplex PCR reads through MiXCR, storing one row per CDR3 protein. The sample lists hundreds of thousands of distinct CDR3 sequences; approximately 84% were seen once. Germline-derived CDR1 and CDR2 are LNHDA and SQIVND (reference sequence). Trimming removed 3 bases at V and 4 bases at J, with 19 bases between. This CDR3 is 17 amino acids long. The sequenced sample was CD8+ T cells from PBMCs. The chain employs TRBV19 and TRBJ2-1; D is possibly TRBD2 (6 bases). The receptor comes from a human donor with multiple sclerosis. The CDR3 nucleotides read TGTGCCAGTAGTATTTGGGGGAAAGATGGAGGGTACAATGAGCAGTTCTTC. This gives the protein CASSIWGKDGGYNEQFF.